Reported below is one T cell receptor beta chain. The CDR3 has 16 residues. Germline V lookup: CDR1 SGHRS, CDR2 YFSETQ. V was pared by 4 bases and J by 9 bases, with 12 bases of the junction left unmatched. This entry is derived from a study of OX40 agonist ivuxolimab in advanced cancers. Study context: It was ivuxolimab, an agonistic anti-OX40 (CD134) antibody, that patients were treated with.

Libraries were prepared by immunoSEQ multiplex PCR; TCRdb keeps only in-frame clonotypes and omits some of them. The sample has 91,000 or so clones; about nine tenths are singletons. This receptor was taken from an adult with an advanced solid tumor such as melanoma, head and neck, liver or kidney cancer. This chain connects TRBV5-1 to TRBJ2-1; the match to TRBD2 covers 11 bases. The sample consisted of CD4+ or CD8+ T cells sorted from blood, taken in a trial of the OX40 agonist ivuxolimab. The CDR3 protein is CASSPKTSGARGEQFF. CDR3 DNA: TGCGCCAGCAGCCCGAAGACTAGCGGGGCCCGGGGTGAGCAGTTCTTC.